The subject of this entry is one T cell receptor (beta chain). Its antigen remains unknown. Amplified TCR beta CDR3 regions came from RNA transcripts. The HTBI set primed first-round TCR CDR3 RT-PCR. TCRdb re-derived calls from the multiplex PCR reads in MiXCR, one entry per CDR3 protein. This table has around 300,000 distinct CDR3 sequences, nearly 15% appearing once. Patients were aged 18 to 65, had disease duration under 2 months, and had newly diagnosed hyperthyroidism. 9 to 10 ml fresh peripheral blood yielded the PBMCs. The CDR3 has 16 amino acids. Germline V gene sequence: CDR1 KGHDR, CDR2 SFDVKD. Trimming left V 2 bases short and J 5 bases short, with 14 bases between. This sample is part of a study of T cells in Graves' hyperthyroidism and ophthalmopathy. Study observations and caveats: Ophthalmopathy was separated from stable hyperthyroidism by a 13 V-J model.

This sequence was found in a woman in her 50s with Graves' hyperthyroidism that later progressed to Graves' ophthalmopathy. The sample taken for sequencing was blood. This chain connects TRBV24-1 to TRBJ2-2, with D tentatively TRBD2 (5 bases). CDR3 amino acids: CATSDSNGIFTGELFF. In DNA form, the CDR3 reads TGTGCCACCAGTGATTCCAACGGGATTTTTACCGGGGAGCTGTTTTTT.